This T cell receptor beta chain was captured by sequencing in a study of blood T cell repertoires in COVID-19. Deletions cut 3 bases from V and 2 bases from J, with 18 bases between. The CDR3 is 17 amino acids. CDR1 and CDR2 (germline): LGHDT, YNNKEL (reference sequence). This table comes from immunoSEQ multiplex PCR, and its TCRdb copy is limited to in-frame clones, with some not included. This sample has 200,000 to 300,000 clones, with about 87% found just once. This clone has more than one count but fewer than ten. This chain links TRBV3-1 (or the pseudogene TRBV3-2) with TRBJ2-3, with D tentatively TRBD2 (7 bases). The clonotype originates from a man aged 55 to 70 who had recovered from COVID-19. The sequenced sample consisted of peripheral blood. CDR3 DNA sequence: TGTGCCAGCAGCCATGCTAAAGGGGGGGCTTACACAGATACGCAGTATTTT. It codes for CASSHAKGGAYTDTQYF.